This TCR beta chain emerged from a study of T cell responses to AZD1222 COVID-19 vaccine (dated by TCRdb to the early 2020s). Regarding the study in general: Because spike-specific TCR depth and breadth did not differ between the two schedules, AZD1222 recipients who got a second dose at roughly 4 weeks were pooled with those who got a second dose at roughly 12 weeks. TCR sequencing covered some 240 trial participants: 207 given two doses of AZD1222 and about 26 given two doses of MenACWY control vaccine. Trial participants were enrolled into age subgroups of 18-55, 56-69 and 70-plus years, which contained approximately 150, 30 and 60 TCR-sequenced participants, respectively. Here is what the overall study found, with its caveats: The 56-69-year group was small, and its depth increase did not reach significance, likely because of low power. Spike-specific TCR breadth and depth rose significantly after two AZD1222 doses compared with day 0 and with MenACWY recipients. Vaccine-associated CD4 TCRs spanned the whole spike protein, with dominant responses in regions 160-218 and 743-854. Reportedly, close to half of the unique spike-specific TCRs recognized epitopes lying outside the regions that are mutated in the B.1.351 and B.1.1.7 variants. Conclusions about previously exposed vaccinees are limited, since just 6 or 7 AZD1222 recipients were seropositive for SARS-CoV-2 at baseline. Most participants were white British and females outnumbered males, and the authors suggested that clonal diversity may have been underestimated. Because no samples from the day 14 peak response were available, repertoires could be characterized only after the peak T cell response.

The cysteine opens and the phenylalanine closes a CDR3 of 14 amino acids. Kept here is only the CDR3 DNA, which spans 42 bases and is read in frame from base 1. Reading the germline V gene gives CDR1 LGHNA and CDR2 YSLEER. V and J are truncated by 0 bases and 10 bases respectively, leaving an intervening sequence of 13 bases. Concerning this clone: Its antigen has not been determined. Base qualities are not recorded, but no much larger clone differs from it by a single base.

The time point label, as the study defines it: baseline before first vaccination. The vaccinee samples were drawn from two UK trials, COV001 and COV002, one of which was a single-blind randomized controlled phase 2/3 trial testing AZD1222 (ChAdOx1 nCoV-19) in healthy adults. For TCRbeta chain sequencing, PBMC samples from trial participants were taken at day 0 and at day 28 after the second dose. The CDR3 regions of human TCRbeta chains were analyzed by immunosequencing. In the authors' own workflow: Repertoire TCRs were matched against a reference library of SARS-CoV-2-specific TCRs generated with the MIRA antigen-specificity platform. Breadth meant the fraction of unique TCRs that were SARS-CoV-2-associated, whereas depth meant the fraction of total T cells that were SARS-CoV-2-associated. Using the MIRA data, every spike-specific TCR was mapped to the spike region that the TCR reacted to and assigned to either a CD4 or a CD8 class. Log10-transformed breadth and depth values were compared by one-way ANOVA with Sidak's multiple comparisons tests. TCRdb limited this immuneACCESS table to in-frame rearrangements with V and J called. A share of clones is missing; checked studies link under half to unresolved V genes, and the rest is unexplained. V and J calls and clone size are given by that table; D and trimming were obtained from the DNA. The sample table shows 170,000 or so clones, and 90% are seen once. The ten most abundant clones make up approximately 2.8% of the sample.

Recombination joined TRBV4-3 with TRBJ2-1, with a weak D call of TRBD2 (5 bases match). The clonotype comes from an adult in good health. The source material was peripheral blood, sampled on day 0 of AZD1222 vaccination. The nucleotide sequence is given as TGCGCCAGCAGCCAAGAGAGTGCGTTAGCGGAGCAGTTCTTC. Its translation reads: CASSQESALAEQFF.